This T cell receptor (beta chain) comes out of a study of spatial heterogeneity in lung cancer. This clonotype has a handful of counts. Its antigen is unidentified. From germline, CDR1 is LGHNA and CDR2 YSLEER. With V trimmed by 1 base and J by 4 bases, 5 bases remained unmatched. The CDR3 totals 15 residues. Each CDR3 protein gets one entry after TCRdb re-called the 5' RACE reads with MiXCR. The data show 20,000 to 25,000 distinct CDR3 sequences, roughly 4.2% seen once. As to time point: sample taken at primary tumor resection. Study-wide results and caveats: Follow-up blood showed ubiquitous expanded tumor TCRs less than blood at resection did.

The rearrangement links TRBV4-3 to TRBJ1-2; the match to TRBD1 covers 8 bases. This specimen consisted of PBMCs, obtained at surgery. This clonotype was sampled from a male donor with early-stage non-small cell lung cancer. CDR3: CASSQVAGGGYGYTF. The CDR3 DNA reads TGCGCCAGCAGCCAAGTTGCAGGGGGCGGCTATGGCTACACCTTC.